This T cell receptor beta chain was observed in a study of technical replicates of blood from a few donors. The CDR3 contains 16 residues. V was cut by 5 bases and J by 11 bases, with 25 bases left in between. Germline V gene sequence: CDR1 SGHTA, CDR2 FQGNSA. The table came from immunoSEQ multiplex PCR; TCRdb's copy has only in-frame clones and leaves some out. The sample contains about 75,000 clones, about 97% of which appear only once. The TCR sequence derives from a human donor in good health. The rearrangement links TRBV7-2 to TRBJ1-3; weak D call: TRBD1 (5 bases). Specimen: T cells isolated from PBMCs. DNA for the CDR3: TGTGCCAGCAGCCTCACCCCCGCGGGACGGGGGTTGCCCATATATTTT. It encodes CASSLTPAGRGLPIYF.